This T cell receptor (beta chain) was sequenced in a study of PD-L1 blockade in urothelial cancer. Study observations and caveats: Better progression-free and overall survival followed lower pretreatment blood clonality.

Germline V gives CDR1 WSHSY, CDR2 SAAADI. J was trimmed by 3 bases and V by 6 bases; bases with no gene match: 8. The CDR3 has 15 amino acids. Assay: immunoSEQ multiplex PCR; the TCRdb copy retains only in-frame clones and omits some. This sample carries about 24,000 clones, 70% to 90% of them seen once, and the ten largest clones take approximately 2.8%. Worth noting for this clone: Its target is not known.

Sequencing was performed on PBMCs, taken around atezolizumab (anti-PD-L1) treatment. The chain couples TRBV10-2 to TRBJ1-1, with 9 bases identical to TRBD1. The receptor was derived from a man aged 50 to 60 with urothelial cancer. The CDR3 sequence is CASSQKNRGHTEAFF. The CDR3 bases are TGCGCCAGCAGCCAGAAAAACAGGGGGCACACTGAAGCTTTCTTT.